Reported below is one T cell receptor beta chain. Its target is not known. Sequenced by immunoSEQ multiplex PCR; TCRdb stores in-frame clones only, minus some. There are around 1.5 million clones in the sample; 95% to 99% occur only once, and less than 0.55% lies in the top ten. The source of the sample is a study of shared clonotypes between healthy human individuals. Study-level points and caveats: It was anticipated that sequencing depth would influence how many clonotypes donors shared. It was the few donors that limited the genetic and exposure-history diversity represented.

The authors divided CD4+ cells into CD45RA+ naive and CD45RA-negative memory subsets. With 4 bases removed from V and 7 bases from J, the gap between germline ends came to 11 bases. CDR1 and CDR2 from the germline V gene are SGHAT and FQNNGV. The CDR3 loop spans 13 amino acids. This sequence was found in a man under 40 in good health. This rearrangement joins TRBV11-2 to TRBJ2-1; unclear D gene. The sample taken for sequencing was naive CD4+ T cells sorted from blood. Subset here: CD45RA+ positively selected. CDR3 protein: CASSSFPPNEQFF. CDR3 coding DNA: TGTGCCAGCAGCTCTTTCCCCCCGAATGAGCAGTTCTTC.